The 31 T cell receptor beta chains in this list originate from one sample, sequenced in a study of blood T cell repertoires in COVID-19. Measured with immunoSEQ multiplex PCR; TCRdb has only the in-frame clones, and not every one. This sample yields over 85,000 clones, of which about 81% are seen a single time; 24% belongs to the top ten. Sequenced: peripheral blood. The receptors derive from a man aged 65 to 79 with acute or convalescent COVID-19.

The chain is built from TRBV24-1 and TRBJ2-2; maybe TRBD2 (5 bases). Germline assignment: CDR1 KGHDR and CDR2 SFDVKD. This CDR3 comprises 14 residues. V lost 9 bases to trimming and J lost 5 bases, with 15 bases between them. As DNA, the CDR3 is TGTGCCACCGAGGGAGAGCCAAGTACCGGGGAGCTGTTTTTT. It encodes CATEGEPSTGELFF.

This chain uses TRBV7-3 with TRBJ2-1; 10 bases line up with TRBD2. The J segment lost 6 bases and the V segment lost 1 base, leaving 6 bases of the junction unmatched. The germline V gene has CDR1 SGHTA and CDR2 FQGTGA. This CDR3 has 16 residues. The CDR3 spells CASSLRATSGANEQFF. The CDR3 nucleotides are TGTGCCAGCAGCTTAAGGGCCACTAGCGGGGCCAATGAGCAGTTCTTC.

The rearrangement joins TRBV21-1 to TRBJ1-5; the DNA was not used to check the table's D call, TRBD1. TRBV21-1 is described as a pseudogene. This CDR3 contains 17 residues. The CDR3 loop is CASSKDWHLYSNQPQHF. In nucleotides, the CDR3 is TGTGCCAGCAGCAAAGATTGGCACCTTTATAGCAATCAGCCCCAGCATTTT.

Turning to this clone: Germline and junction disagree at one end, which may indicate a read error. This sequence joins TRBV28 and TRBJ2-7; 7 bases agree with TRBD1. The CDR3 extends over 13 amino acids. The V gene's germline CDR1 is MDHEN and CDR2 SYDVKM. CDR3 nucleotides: TGTGCCAGCCGAGACCCATATACAGGGGCTTGCCCTTTC. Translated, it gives CASRDPYTGACPF.

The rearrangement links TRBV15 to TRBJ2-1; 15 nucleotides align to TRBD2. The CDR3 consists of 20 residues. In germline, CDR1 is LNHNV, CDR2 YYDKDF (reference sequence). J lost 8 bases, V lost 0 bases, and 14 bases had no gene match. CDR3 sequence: CATSRDPGTSGRLWGDEQFF. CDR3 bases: TGTGCCACCAGCAGAGACCCCGGGACTAGCGGGAGGTTATGGGGCGATGAGCAGTTCTTC. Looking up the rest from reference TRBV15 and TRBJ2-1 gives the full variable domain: DAMVIQNPRYQVTQFGKPVTLSCSQTLNHNVMYWYQQKSSQAPKLLFHYYDKDFNNEADTPDNFQSRRPNTSFCFLDIRSPGLGDTAMYLCATSRDPGTSGRLWGDEQFFGPGTRLTVL.

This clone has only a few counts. The CDR3 nucleotides read TGTGCCAGTAGTCCAGGGGACAGGGGAGACTCACCCCTCCACTTT. Residues: CASSPGDRGDSPLHF. The chain has TRBV19 and TRBJ1-6, with 10 bases aligning to TRBD1. The CDR3 has 15 residues. The junction had 8 bases not matched to a gene; V was cut back by 5 bases and J by 10 bases. The germline V gene has CDR1 LNHDA and CDR2 SQIVND (reference sequence).

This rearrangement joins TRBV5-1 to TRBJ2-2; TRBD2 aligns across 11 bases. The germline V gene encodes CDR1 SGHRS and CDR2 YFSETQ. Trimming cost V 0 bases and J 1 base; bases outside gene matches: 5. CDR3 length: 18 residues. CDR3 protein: CASSLGLLAGENTGELFF. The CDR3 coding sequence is TGCGCCAGCAGCTTGGGGTTACTAGCGGGAGAGAACACCGGGGAGCTGTTTTTT.

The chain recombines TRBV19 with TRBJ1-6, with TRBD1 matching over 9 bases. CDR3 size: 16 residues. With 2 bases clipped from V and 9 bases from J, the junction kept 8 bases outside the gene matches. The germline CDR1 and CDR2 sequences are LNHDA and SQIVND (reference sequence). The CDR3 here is CASSIPTGGGSSPLHF. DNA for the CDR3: TGTGCCAGTAGTATACCGACAGGGGGGGGTTCTTCACCCCTCCACTTT.

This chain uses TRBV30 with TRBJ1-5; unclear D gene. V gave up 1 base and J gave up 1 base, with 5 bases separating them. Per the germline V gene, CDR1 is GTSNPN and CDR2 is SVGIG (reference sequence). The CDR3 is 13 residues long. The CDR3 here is CAWSASSNQPQHF. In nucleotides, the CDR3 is TGTGCCTGGAGTGCCTCCAGCAATCAGCCCCAGCATTTT.

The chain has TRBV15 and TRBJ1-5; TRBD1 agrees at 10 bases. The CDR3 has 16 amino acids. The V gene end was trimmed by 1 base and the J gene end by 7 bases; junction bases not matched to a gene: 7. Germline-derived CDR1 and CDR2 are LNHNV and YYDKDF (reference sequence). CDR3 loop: CATSRAPGTGVQPQHF. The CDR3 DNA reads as TGTGCCACCAGCAGAGCGCCCGGGACAGGGGTCCAGCCCCAGCATTTT.

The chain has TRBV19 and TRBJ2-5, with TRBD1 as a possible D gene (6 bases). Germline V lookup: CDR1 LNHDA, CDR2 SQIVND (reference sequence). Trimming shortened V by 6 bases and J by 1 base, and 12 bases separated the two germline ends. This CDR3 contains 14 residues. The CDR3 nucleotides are TGTGCCAGTAGGCTCCGGGACACCCAAGAGACCCAGTACTTC. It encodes CASRLRDTQETQYF.

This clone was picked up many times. The CDR3 sequence is CASSQRESYNEQFF. The CDR3 region has the DNA TGTGCCAGTAGTCAGCGGGAGAGCTACAATGAGCAGTTCTTC. The chain is built from TRBV19 and TRBJ2-1; TRBD2 aligns across 8 bases. Germline V gives CDR1 LNHDA, CDR2 SQIVND (reference sequence). The CDR3 has 14 amino acids. V was pared by 5 bases and J by 3 bases, with 3 bases of the junction left unmatched.

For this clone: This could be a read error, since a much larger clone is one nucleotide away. CDR3 protein: CAGSRQGSGNQPQHF. The CDR3 DNA follows: TGTGCCGGCAGTCGACAGGGGAGCGGCAATCAGCCCCAGCATTTT. The chain combines TRBV6-2 or TRBV6-3 with TRBJ1-5, with 8 bases that match TRBD1. This CDR3 has 15 amino acids. From germline, CDR1 is MNHEY and CDR2 SVGEGT.

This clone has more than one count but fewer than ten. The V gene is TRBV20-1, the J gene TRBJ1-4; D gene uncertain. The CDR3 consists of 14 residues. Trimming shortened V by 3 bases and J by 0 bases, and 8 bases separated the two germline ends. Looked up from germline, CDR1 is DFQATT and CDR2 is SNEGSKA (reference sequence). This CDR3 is CSASVTATNEKLFF. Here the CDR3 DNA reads TGCAGTGCTAGTGTTACAGCAACTAATGAAAAACTGTTTTTT.

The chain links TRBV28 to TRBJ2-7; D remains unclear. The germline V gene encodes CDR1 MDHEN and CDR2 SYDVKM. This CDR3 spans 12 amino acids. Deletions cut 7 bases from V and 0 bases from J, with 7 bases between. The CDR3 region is CASTSGSYEQYF. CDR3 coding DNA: TGTGCCAGCACCTCGGGCTCCTACGAGCAGTACTTC.

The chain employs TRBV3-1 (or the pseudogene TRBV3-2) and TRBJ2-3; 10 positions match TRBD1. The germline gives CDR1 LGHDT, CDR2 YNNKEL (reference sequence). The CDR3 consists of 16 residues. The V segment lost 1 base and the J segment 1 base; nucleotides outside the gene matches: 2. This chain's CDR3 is CASSQAGTGGTDTQYF. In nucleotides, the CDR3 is TGTGCCAGCAGCCAAGCCGGGACAGGGGGCACAGATACGCAGTATTTT.

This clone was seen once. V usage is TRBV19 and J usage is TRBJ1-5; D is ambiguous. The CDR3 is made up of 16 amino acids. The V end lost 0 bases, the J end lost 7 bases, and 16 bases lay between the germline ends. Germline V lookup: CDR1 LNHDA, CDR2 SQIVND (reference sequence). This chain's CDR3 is CASSIDYSGGVQPQHF. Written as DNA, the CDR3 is TGTGCCAGTAGTATAGATTACTCGGGAGGTGTGCAGCCCCAGCATTTT. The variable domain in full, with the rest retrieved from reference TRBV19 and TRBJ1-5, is DGGITQSPKYLFRKEGQNVTLSCEQNLNHDAMYWYRQDPGQGLRLIYYSQIVNDFQKGDIAEGYSVSREKKESFPLTVTSAQKNPTAFYLCASSIDYSGGVQPQHFGDGTRLSIL.

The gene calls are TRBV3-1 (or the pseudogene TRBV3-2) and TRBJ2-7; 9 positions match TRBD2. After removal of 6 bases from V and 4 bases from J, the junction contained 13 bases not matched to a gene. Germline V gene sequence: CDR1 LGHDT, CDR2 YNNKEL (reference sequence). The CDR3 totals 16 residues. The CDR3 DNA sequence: TGTGCCAGCAGGGATGATCGGCGGGAGGGAGGATACGAGCAGTACTTC. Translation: CASRDDRREGGYEQYF.

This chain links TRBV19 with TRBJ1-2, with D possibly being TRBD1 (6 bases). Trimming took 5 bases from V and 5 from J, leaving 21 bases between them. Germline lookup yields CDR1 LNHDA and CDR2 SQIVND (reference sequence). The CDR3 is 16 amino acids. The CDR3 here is CASSGVQGTRAYGYTF. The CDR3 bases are TGTGCCAGTAGTGGTGTACAGGGAACCCGGGCTTATGGCTACACCTTC.

This chain's CDR3 is CATSKGLLQTYEQYF. DNA of the CDR3: TGTGCCACCAGCAAGGGACTCCTTCAAACCTACGAGCAGTACTTC. The chain joins TRBV15 to TRBJ2-7; tentative D call: TRBD2 (6 bases). The V end was cut by 4 bases, the J end by 2 bases, with 15 bases between. The CDR3 is 15 residues long. The germline CDR1 and CDR2 sequences are LNHNV and YYDKDF (reference sequence). Supplemented by reference TRBV15 and TRBJ2-7, the full variable domain reads DAMVIQNPRYQVTQFGKPVTLSCSQTLNHNVMYWYQQKSSQAPKLLFHYYDKDFNNEADTPDNFQSRRPNTSFCFLDIRSPGLGDTAMYLCATSKGLLQTYEQYFGPGTRLTVT.

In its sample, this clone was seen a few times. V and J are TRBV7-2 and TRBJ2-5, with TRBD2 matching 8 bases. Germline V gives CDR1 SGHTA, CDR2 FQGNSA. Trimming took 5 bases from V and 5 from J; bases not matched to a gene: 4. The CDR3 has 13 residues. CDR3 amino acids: CASSRTSRETQYF. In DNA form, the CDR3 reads TGTGCCAGCAGCAGGACTAGCCGGGAGACCCAGTACTTC.

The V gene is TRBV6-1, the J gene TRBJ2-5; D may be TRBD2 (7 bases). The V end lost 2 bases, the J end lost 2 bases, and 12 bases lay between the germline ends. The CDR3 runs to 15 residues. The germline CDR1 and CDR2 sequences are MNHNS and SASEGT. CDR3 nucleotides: TGTGCCAGCAGTGAAAGGGGGGGTCGGCAAGAGACCCAGTACTTC. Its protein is CASSERGGRQETQYF.

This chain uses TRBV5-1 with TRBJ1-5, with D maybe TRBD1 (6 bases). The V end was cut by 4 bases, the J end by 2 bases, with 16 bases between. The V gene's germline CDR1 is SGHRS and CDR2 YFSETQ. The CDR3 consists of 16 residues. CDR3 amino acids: CASSTIPTGGNQPQHF. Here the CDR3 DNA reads TGCGCCAGCAGCACCATTCCGACAGGAGGCAATCAGCCCCAGCATTTT.

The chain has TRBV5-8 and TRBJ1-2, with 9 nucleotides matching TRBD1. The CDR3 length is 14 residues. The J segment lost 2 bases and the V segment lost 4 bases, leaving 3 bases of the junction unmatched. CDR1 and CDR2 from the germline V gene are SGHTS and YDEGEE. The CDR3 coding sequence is TGTGCCAGCAGCCCAGGGACAGGGAACTATGGCTACACCTTC. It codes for CASSPGTGNYGYTF.

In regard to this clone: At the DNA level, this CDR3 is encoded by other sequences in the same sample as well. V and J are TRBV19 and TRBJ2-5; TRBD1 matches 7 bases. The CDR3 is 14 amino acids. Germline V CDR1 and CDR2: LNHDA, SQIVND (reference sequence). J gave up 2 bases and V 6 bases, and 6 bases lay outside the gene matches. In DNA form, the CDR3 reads TGTGCCAGTAGCCCAGGACAGGTGCAAGAGACCCAGTACTTC. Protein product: CASSPGQVQETQYF.

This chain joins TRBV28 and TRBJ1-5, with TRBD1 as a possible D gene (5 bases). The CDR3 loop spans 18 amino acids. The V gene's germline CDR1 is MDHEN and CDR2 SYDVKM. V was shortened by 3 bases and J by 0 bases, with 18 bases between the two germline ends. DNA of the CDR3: TGTGCCAGCAGTTTCGCAACGTCCGGGGACTATAGCAATCAGCCCCAGCATTTT. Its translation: CASSFATSGDYSNQPQHF.

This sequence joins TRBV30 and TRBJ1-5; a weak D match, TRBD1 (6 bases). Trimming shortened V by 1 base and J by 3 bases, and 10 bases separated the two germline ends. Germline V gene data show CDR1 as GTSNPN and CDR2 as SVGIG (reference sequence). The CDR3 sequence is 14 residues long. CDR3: CAWSAGVSNQPQHF. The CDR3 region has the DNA TGTGCCTGGAGTGCAGGGGTTTCCAATCAGCCCCAGCATTTT.

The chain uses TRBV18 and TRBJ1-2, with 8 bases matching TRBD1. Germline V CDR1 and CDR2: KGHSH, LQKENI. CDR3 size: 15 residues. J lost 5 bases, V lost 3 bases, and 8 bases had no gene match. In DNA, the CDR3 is TGTGCCAGCTCACCCGCCCCGGGACAGGAGTATGGCTACACCTTC. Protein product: CASSPAPGQEYGYTF.

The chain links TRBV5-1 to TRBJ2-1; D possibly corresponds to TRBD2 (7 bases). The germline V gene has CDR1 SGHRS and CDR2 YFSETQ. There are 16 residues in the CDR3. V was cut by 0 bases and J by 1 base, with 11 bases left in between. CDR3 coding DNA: TGCGCCAGCAGCTTGGTGGCGGGGGCGTCCTACAATGAGCAGTTCTTC. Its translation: CASSLVAGASYNEQFF.

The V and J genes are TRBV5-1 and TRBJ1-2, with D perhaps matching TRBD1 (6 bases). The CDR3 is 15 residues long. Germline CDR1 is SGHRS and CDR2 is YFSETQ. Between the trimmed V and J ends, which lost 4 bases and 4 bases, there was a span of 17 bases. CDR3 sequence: CASSRSTGRSYGYTF. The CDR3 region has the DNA TGCGCCAGCAGCCGATCTACAGGGAGAAGCTATGGCTACACCTTC.

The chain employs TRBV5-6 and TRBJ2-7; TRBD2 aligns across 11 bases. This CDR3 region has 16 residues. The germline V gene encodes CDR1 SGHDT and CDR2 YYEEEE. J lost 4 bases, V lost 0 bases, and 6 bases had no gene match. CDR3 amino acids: CASSLGSLAGGYEQYF. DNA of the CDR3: TGTGCCAGCAGCTTGGGGAGTCTAGCGGGAGGATACGAGCAGTACTTC.